This TCR beta chain was documented in a study of post-analysis software for immune sequencing data. Whole-study findings and limits: Pronounced co-clustering by F measure was evident among identically batched samples. Comparison with controls showed significantly lower normalized Chao1 diversity in multiple sclerosis patients. Patients had higher frequencies than controls of four to six TRBV segments, including TRBV5-6, TRBV5-1 and TRBV20-1.

This clonotype appeared many times. Its antigen is undetermined. There are 10 residues in the CDR3. With 7 bases removed from V and 6 bases from J, the gap between germline ends came to 6 bases. The authors incorporated unique molecular identifiers into the TCR beta cDNA libraries. Yield was around 500,000 cDNA molecules from about 0.94 to 9.7 million T cells. TCRdb independently ran MiXCR on the PCR reads; one entry per CDR3 protein. The table includes 180,000 or so distinct CDR3 sequences, 29% detected once. The source is a girl aged 2-17 years with multiple sclerosis. The chain has TRBV12-3 or TRBV12-4 and TRBJ2-5, with D hard to call. Sequenced material: blood. CDR3 in amino acids: CASIPKTQYF. The CDR3 coding sequence is TGTGCCAGCATTCCAAAGACCCAGTACTTC.